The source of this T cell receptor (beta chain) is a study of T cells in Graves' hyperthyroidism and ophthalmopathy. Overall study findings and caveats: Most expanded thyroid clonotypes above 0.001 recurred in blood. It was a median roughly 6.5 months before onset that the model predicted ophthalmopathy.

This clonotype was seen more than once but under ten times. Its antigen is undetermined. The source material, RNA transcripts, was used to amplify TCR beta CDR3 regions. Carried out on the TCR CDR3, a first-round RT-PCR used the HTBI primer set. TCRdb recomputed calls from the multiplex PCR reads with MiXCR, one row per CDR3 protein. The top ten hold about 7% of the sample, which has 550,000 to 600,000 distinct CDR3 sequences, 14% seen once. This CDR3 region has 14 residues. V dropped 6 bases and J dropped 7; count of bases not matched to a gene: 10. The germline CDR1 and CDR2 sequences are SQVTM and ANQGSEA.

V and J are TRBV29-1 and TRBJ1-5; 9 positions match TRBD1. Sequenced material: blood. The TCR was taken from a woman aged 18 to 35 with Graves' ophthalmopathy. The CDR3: CSVAPGQGRQPQHF. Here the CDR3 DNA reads TGCAGCGTCGCCCCGGGACAGGGTAGGCAGCCCCAGCATTTT.